These 14 T cell receptor beta chains originate from one sample sequenced in a study of T cell responses to AZD1222 COVID-19 vaccine. TCRdb's table, derived via immunoSEQ multiplex PCR, lists solely in-frame clones and lacks some. The table includes about 150,000 clones, around 90% detected once. The sample in question was peripheral blood, obtained on day 0 of AZD1222 vaccination. These receptors were obtained from an adult in good health.

The gene calls are TRBV3-1 (or the pseudogene TRBV3-2) and TRBJ1-1; no clear D gene. The CDR3 sequence is 13 residues long. Deletions cut 2 bases from V and 1 base from J, with 5 bases between. Germline V lookup: CDR1 LGHDT, CDR2 YNNKEL (reference sequence). The chain's CDR3 is CASSQNENTEAFF. The CDR3 DNA sequence: TGTGCCAGCAGCCAAAACGAGAACACTGAAGCTTTCTTT.

The chain combines TRBV12-5 with TRBJ2-3, with 10 bases identical to TRBD2. V shed 5 bases, J shed 6 bases, and the junction held 17 bases outside the gene matches. Germline CDR1 reads LGHNT; CDR2 reads FRNRAP. CDR3 length equals 18 residues. The CDR3 reads CASGLKGVAGGRCDTQYF. In DNA form, the CDR3 reads TGTGCTAGTGGTCTGAAGGGGGTAGCGGGAGGCCGGTGTGATACGCAGTATTTT.

This rearrangement joins TRBV5-8 to TRBJ1-2; weak D call: TRBD1 (5 bases). Trimming stripped 0 bases from V and 1 base from J, with 10 bases between. CDR1 and CDR2 (germline): SGHTS, YDEGEE. The CDR3 sequence is 15 residues long. CDR3 in DNA: TGTGCCAGCAGCTTGGGGTATCAGGGTAACTATGGCTACACCTTC. It encodes CASSLGYQGNYGYTF.

The CDR3 sequence is CASSSQSADTQYF. The CDR3 bases are TGTGCCAGCAGTTCTCAATCAGCAGATACGCAGTATTTT. The chain employs TRBV7-2 and TRBJ2-3; no firm D call. V was shortened by 6 bases and J by 4 bases, with 11 bases between the two germline ends. Germline CDR1 and CDR2: SGHTA and FQGNSA. This CDR3 comprises 13 residues.

Only one count was recorded for this clone. The chain has TRBV10-3 and TRBJ2-7; D assignment may be TRBD1 or TRBD2 (5 bases each). The CDR3 is made up of 15 amino acids. Between the trimmed V and J ends, which lost 6 bases and 1 base, there was a span of 16 bases. The germline V gene encodes CDR1 ENHRY and CDR2 SYGVKD. CDR3 protein: CAIRDAGTASYEQYF. For the CDR3, the DNA is TGTGCCATCAGGGACGCCGGGACGGCATCCTACGAGCAGTACTTC.

The chain carries TRBV2 and TRBJ1-6, with a possible D match to TRBD1 (5 bases). CDR3 length equals 12 residues. Trimming removed 4 bases from V and 7 bases from J, with 5 bases in between. The germline gives CDR1 SNHLY, CDR2 FYNNEI. CDR3 nucleotides: TGTGCCAGCAGTGCAGGGAATTCACCCCTCCACTTT. It encodes CASSAGNSPLHF.

This clone was observed many times. This sample also contains other DNA sequences that code for the same CDR3. This chain uses TRBV11-1 with TRBJ2-7; TRBD1 aligns across 8 bases. The trim removed 3 bases at V and 3 bases at J, leaving 4 bases unmatched. The CDR3 runs to 14 residues. Germline V gene data show CDR1 as SGHAT and CDR2 as FQDESV (reference sequence). The CDR3 region has the DNA TGTGCCAGCAGCTTCGGACAGGGTGGCTACGAGCAGTACTTC. It translates to CASSFGQGGYEQYF.

This chain uses TRBV6-5 with TRBJ2-7, with D perhaps TRBD1 or TRBD2 (5 bases each). Germline V gene lookup returns CDR1 MNHEY and CDR2 SVGAGI. The V and J ends lost 5 bases and 5 bases respectively, with 10 bases between them. The CDR3 has 12 residues. The CDR3 loop is CASSPPGHEQYF. DNA of the CDR3: TGTGCCAGCAGTCCCCCGGGACACGAGCAGTACTTC.

The chain combines TRBV24-1 with TRBJ2-3; no clear D. V lost 5 bases to trimming and J lost 1 base, with 9 bases between them. This CDR3 comprises 14 residues. Germline CDR1 KGHDR, CDR2 SFDVKD. CDR3 residues: CATSGHVRTDTQYF. The CDR3, as DNA: TGTGCCACCAGTGGGCACGTCCGCACAGATACGCAGTATTTT.

A remark on this clone: Other DNA sequences in this sample translate to the same CDR3. J is TRBJ1-5 and V is TRBV6-5; D is unresolved. In germline, CDR1 is MNHEY, CDR2 SVGAGI. Between the trimmed V and J ends, which lost 8 bases and 1 base, there was a span of 6 bases. This CDR3 is 12 amino acids long. CDR3 DNA: TGTGCCAGCCGAGGGAGCAATCAGCCCCAGCATTTT. It is translated as CASRGSNQPQHF.

The chain carries TRBV5-1 and TRBJ2-1, with D hard to call. Germline-derived CDR1 and CDR2 are SGHRS and YFSETQ. V lost 4 bases to trimming and J lost 0 bases, with 8 bases between them. This CDR3 spans 14 amino acids. The chain's CDR3 is CASSEASSYNEQFF. CDR3 nucleotide sequence: TGCGCCAGCAGCGAGGCGAGCTCCTACAATGAGCAGTTCTTC.

V gene TRBV19 combines with J gene TRBJ2-5, with TRBD1 matching over 8 bases. The CDR3 has 13 amino acids. The germline V gene has CDR1 LNHDA and CDR2 SQIVND (reference sequence). V lost 10 bases, J lost 2 bases, and 6 bases stayed unmatched. CDR3 amino acids: CATRQGLQETQYF. Written as DNA, the CDR3 is TGTGCCACGAGACAGGGGCTTCAAGAGACCCAGTACTTC. Full variable domain (missing parts from reference TRBV19 and TRBJ2-5): DGGITQSPKYLFRKEGQNVTLSCEQNLNHDAMYWYRQDPGQGLRLIYYSQIVNDFQKGDIAEGYSVSREKKESFPLTVTSAQKNPTAFYLCATRQGLQETQYFGPGTRLLVL.

The J gene is TRBJ2-2, the V gene TRBV5-6, with D possibly being TRBD1 (6 bases). This CDR3 region has 15 residues. From germline, CDR1 is SGHDT and CDR2 YYEEEE. Trimming took off 2 bases at V and 0 bases at J, with 8 bases between the two ends. The CDR3 nucleotides read TGTGCCAGCAGCTTCAGGGACACGAACACCGGGGAGCTGTTTTTT. It translates to CASSFRDTNTGELFF.

J is TRBJ1-2 and V is TRBV20-1, with TRBD1 identical over 8 bases. Germline CDR1 and CDR2: DFQATT and SNEGSKA (reference sequence). The CDR3 sequence is 11 residues long. This CDR3 is CSVRDRLGYTF. CDR3 in DNA: TGCAGCGTCCGGGACAGGCTTGGCTACACCTTC.